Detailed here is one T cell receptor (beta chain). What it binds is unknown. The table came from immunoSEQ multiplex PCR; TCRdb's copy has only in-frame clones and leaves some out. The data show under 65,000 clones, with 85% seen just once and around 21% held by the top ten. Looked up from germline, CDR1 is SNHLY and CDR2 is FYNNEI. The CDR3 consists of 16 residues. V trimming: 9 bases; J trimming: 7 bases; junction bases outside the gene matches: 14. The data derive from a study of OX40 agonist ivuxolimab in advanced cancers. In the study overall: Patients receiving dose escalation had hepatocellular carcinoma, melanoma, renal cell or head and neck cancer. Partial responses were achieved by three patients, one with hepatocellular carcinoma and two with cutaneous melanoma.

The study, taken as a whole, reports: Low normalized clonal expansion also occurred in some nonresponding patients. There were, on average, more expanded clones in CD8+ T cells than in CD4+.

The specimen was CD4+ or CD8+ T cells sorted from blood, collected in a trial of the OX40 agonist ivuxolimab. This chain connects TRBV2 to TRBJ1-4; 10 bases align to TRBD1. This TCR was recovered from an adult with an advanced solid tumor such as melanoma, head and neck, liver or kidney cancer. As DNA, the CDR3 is TGTGCCAGTGAATCTGCAACCGGGACAGGGGTTGAAAAACTGTTTTTT. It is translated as CASESATGTGVEKLFF. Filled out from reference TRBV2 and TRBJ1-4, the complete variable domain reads EPEVTQTPSHQVTQMGQEVILRCVPISNHLYFYWYRQILGQKVEFLVSFYNNEISEKSEIFDDQFSVERPDGSNFTLKIRSTKLEDSAMYFCASESATGTGVEKLFFGSGTQLSVL.